The clone carrying this TCR beta chain appeared many times. Its specificity is unknown. This record comes from a study of T cells after yellow fever vaccination. The study, taken as a whole, reports: Once the booster was given, most primary-vaccination clones reappeared, at 95% to 98% for CD4 and roughly 90% for CD8. Clonotypes found in both CD4 and CD8 compartments made up a small share.

The germline V gene has CDR1 SGHTA and CDR2 FQGNSA. The CDR3 has 15 amino acids. Deletions cut 1 base from V and 4 bases from J, with 10 bases between. TCRdb processed the 5' RACE reads anew with MiXCR; each CDR3 protein has one entry. The table lists about 230,000 distinct CDR3 sequences, approximately 6.7% of them singletons. This receptor was identified in a man younger than 40 who received the YFV17D yellow fever vaccine. Sequencing was performed on CD4+ T cells sorted from PBMCs, taken on the day of the yellow fever booster vaccination. This chain uses TRBV7-2 with TRBJ2-2; no definite D call. CDR3 DNA: TGTGCCAGCAGCTTAGTTGGCAGGACCACCGGGGAGCTGTTTTTT. Translated: CASSLVGRTTGELFF.